A single sample gave rise to the 9 T cell receptor beta chains below, sequenced in a study of blood T cell repertoires in COVID-19. Sequencing used immunoSEQ multiplex PCR; TCRdb keeps in-frame clones, though not all of them. The sample contains fewer than 70,000 clones, about 80% of which appear only once. The source material was peripheral blood. The receptors originated from a man aged 25-40 years with COVID-19, enrolled during active disease.

This clone is a singleton in its sample. The J gene is TRBJ1-1, the V gene TRBV5-1; weak D call: TRBD1 (6 bases). CDR1 and CDR2 from the germline V gene are SGHRS and YFSETQ. Deletions cut 2 bases from V and 2 bases from J, with 13 bases between. The CDR3 contains 15 residues. DNA for the CDR3: TGCGCCAGCAGCTTATTTACAGGGAGAAACACTGAAGCTTTCTTT. It specifies CASSLFTGRNTEAFF.

This clone occurred a few times. This chain uses TRBV2 with TRBJ2-2, with D possibly TRBD1 on 5 matching bases. Deletions cut 6 bases from V and 0 bases from J, with 8 bases between. This CDR3 is built from 14 residues. Germline CDR1 is SNHLY and CDR2 is FYNNEI. Written as DNA, the CDR3 is TGTGCCAGCAGACAGGCACCGAACACCGGGGAGCTGTTTTTT. It yields the protein CASRQAPNTGELFF.

This clone has only one observation. The V and J genes are TRBV10-3 and TRBJ2-7, with D possibly matching TRBD2 (7 bases). The CDR3 runs to 16 residues. With 3 bases removed from V and 0 bases from J, the gap between germline ends came to 15 bases. Per germline, CDR1 ENHRY and CDR2 SYGVKD. The CDR3 DNA reads as TGTGCCATCAGTGACCCGGGGGGCGGGAGCTCCTACGAGCAGTACTTC. Its translation is CAISDPGGGSSYEQYF.

This sequence joins TRBV2 and TRBJ2-1, with D possibly being TRBD2 (6 bases). This CDR3 is 16 amino acids long. Trimming removed 0 bases at V and 6 bases at J, with 15 bases between. In germline, CDR1 is SNHLY, CDR2 FYNNEI. This CDR3 reads CASSEAGGWSGNEQFF. The CDR3 nucleotides are TGTGCCAGCAGTGAAGCGGGGGGTTGGAGTGGCAATGAGCAGTTCTTC.

This clone was observed a single time. V is TRBV19 and J is TRBJ2-1; D is possibly TRBD1 (6 bases). V lost 5 bases and J 5 bases, leaving 13 bases between the germline ends. CDR1 and CDR2 (germline): LNHDA, SQIVND (reference sequence). This CDR3 spans 14 amino acids. The CDR3 is CASSRPTGDNEQFF. The CDR3 nucleotides read TGTGCCAGTAGTCGGCCGACAGGCGACAATGAGCAGTTCTTC.

The table lists this clone with a count of one. DNA of the CDR3: TGTGCCAGCTCACCATCTCCCGGACAGGGTATCAACTATGGCTACACCTTC. Protein sequence: CASSPSPGQGINYGYTF. The chain combines TRBV18 with TRBJ1-2; 8 nucleotides agree with TRBD1. Germline V gene data show CDR1 as KGHSH and CDR2 as LQKENI. With 2 bases clipped from V and 2 bases from J, the junction kept 10 bases outside the gene matches. The CDR3 has 17 residues.

Notes on this clone: Distinct nucleotide sequences in the sample also encode this CDR3. The chain uses TRBV18 and TRBJ1-1; possible D gene TRBD1, 6 bases. This CDR3 is 14 amino acids long. With 3 bases removed from V and 0 bases from J, the gap between germline ends came to 8 bases. Germline V gene data show CDR1 as KGHSH and CDR2 as LQKENI. The CDR3 DNA is TGTGCCAGCTCACCCCCAGGGGTGAACACTGAAGCTTTCTTT. Encoded protein: CASSPPGVNTEAFF.

The genes are TRBV6-2 or TRBV6-3 and TRBJ1-1; tentatively, D is TRBD1 (5 bases). V was pared by 6 bases and J by 1 base, with 15 bases between. This CDR3 has 15 amino acids. CDR1 is MNHEY, CDR2 SVGEGT, per germline. CDR3 sequence (DNA): TGTGCCAGCAGCCACACGGAAACAGGGAACACTGAAGCTTTCTTT. It encodes CASSHTETGNTEAFF.

The chain uses TRBV11-3 and TRBJ1-1; maybe TRBD1 (6 bases). CDR3 size: 13 residues. Germline CDR1 reads SGHNT; CDR2 reads YENEEA. With 2 bases removed from V and 10 bases from J, the gap between germline ends came to 14 bases. CDR3 DNA sequence: TGTGCCAGCAGCTTAAGGGACATAGGGGGAGCTTTCTTT. Translation: CASSLRDIGGAFF.